Following are 4 T cell receptor beta chains from one sample sequenced in a study of blood T cell repertoires in COVID-19. Data came from immunoSEQ multiplex PCR; TCRdb stores just in-frame clones and leaves some out. The sample lists hundreds of thousands of clones, approximately 86% occurring once. Sequenced sample: peripheral blood. The source is a woman younger than 45 with COVID-19, enrolled during active disease.

The chain recombines TRBV5-6 with TRBJ2-1; D may be TRBD2 (6 bases). Germline lookup yields CDR1 SGHDT and CDR2 YYEEEE. CDR3 size: 15 residues. V lost 2 bases to trimming and J lost 5 bases, with 14 bases between them. CDR3 sequence: CASSLPYREHNEQFF. CDR3 DNA: TGTGCCAGCAGCTTACCATACCGGGAGCACAATGAGCAGTTCTTC.

The chain couples TRBV5-1 to TRBJ2-7; weak D call: TRBD2 (6 bases). The V and J ends lost 0 bases and 2 bases respectively, with 12 bases between them. CDR1 and CDR2 from the germline V gene are SGHRS and YFSETQ. The CDR3 totals 15 residues. The CDR3 protein is CASSLAGTGPYEQYF. Here the CDR3 DNA reads TGCGCCAGCAGCTTGGCCGGGACTGGCCCCTACGAGCAGTACTTC.

CDR3 protein: CASSLRGGDLNEQFF. The CDR3 nucleotides are TGCGCCAGCAGCCTCCGGGGGGGAGACCTCAATGAGCAGTTCTTC. This sequence joins TRBV5-1 and TRBJ2-1, with 8 bases matching TRBD2. CDR3 length: 15 residues. CDR1 and CDR2 from the germline V gene are SGHRS and YFSETQ. V lost 4 bases to trimming and J lost 6 bases; unmatched junction nucleotides: 9.

The V gene is TRBV28, the J gene TRBJ1-4; 11 bases agree with TRBD1. The germline V gene encodes CDR1 MDHEN and CDR2 SYDVKM. CDR3 size: 17 residues. With V trimmed by 6 bases and J by 0 bases, 6 bases remained unmatched. CDR3 in DNA: TGTGCCAGCAGCCCTCCGGGACAGGGGGCAACTAATGAAAAACTGTTTTTT. Its translation is CASSPPGQGATNEKLFF.